The 9 T cell receptor beta chains reported below all come from one sample, sequenced in a study of cytomegalovirus exposure and HLA in healthy donors. PCR involved 60 Vbeta and 13 Jbeta primers. Sequenced by immunoSEQ multiplex PCR; TCRdb stores in-frame clones only, minus some. The sample has roughly 100,000 clones, around four fifths seen once. Sequencing was done on a sample of PBMCs. The receptors stem from a woman aged 35 to 49 in good health and CMV-seropositive.

V and J are TRBV28 and TRBJ1-2, with TRBD1 as a possible D gene (5 bases). The CDR3 totals 15 residues. Germline CDR1 reads MDHEN; CDR2 reads SYDVKM. V dropped 6 bases and J dropped 2 bases, with 16 bases sitting between them. The DNA of the CDR3 is TGTGCCAGCAGCCGACAGTACTCCTCGAACTATGGCTACACCTTC. It is translated as CASSRQYSSNYGYTF.

Remarks on this clone: One end of the junction does not line up with germline, which may come from a read error. The rearrangement links TRBV7-9 to TRBJ1-1, with 7 bases that match TRBD1. The V gene's germline CDR1 is SEHNR and CDR2 FQNEAQ (reference sequence). CDR3 size: 14 residues. CDR3 amino acids: CSSSSQGGDTEAFF. The CDR3 DNA reads TGTTCCAGCAGCTCCCAGGGGGGAGACACTGAAGCTTTCTTT.

The genes are TRBV27 and TRBJ2-2; D is possibly TRBD2 (5 bases). From germline, CDR1 is MNHEY and CDR2 SMNVEV (reference sequence). The V end was cut by 10 bases, the J end by 1 base, with 19 bases between. This CDR3 is 16 amino acids long. CDR3 amino acids: CAIARLAGQNTGELFF. CDR3 DNA: TGTGCCATCGCTCGGCTAGCCGGGCAGAACACCGGGGAGCTGTTTTTT.

This sequence joins TRBV7-2 and TRBJ2-1; 11 nucleotides match TRBD2. Germline CDR1 is SGHTA and CDR2 is FQGNSA. CDR3 size: 15 residues. V shed 5 bases, J shed 6 bases, and the junction held 6 bases outside the gene matches. CDR3 protein: CASSPRLAGSNEQFF. The CDR3 nucleotides are TGTGCCAGCAGCCCCAGACTAGCGGGGAGCAATGAGCAGTTCTTC.

V and J are TRBV9 and TRBJ2-5; D gene ambiguous. The CDR3 runs 15 residues. V was pared by 0 bases and J by 5 bases, with 14 bases between. CDR1 and CDR2 (germline): SGDLS, YYNGEE. CDR3 amino acids: CASSVGPAPGETQYF. CDR3 nucleotides: TGTGCCAGCAGCGTAGGTCCAGCACCAGGCGAGACCCAGTACTTC.

The rearrangement links TRBV4-1 to TRBJ1-5; D gene uncertain. Germline V gene lookup returns CDR1 MGHRA and CDR2 YSYEKL. V gave up 0 bases and J gave up 2 bases, with 23 bases separating them. The CDR3 consists of 20 residues. DNA of the CDR3: TGCGCCAGCAGCCAAGAGGGTTGGCAGTTCAACCGTGCGGGCAATCAGCCCCAGCATTTT. It is translated as CASSQEGWQFNRAGNQPQHF.

V usage is TRBV6-6 and J usage is TRBJ2-1; 10 bases are a match to TRBD2. The CDR3 extends over 16 amino acids. Germline V lookup: CDR1 MNHNY, CDR2 SVGAGI (reference sequence). The J segment lost 3 bases and the V segment lost 6 bases, leaving 8 bases of the junction unmatched. The chain's CDR3 is CASSQQRTSGYNEQFF. The CDR3 coding sequence is TGTGCCAGCAGCCAACAGAGGACTAGCGGCTACAATGAGCAGTTCTTC.

The chain combines TRBV7-2 with TRBJ2-1; 10 positions agree with TRBD2. There are 17 residues in the CDR3. Germline V gives CDR1 SGHTA, CDR2 FQGNSA. With 5 bases clipped from V and 3 bases from J, the junction kept 10 bases outside the gene matches. CDR3 coding DNA: TGTGCCAGCAGCCAAAGGTGGGCTAGCGGGAGCTACAATGAGCAGTTCTTC. This encodes CASSQRWASGSYNEQFF.

J is TRBJ1-2 and V is TRBV15; D gene ambiguous. The V and J ends lost 0 bases and 7 bases respectively, with 18 bases between them. This CDR3 is built from 16 residues. CDR1 and CDR2 (germline): LNHNV, YYDKDF (reference sequence). This CDR3 is CATSRDASSTGGGYTF. The CDR3 DNA sequence: TGTGCCACCAGCAGAGACGCCAGTTCCACCGGAGGTGGCTACACCTTC.